The 21 T cell receptor beta chains in this list originate from one sample, sequenced in a study of blood T cell repertoires in COVID-19. Some clones are missing from TCRdb's copy, which holds only in-frame ones; the method was immunoSEQ multiplex PCR. The sample comprises over 250,000 clones, roughly nine tenths of which are singletons, and 2% to 2.5% rests with the top ten. The sample consisted of peripheral blood. The receptors were sampled from a man over 45 with acute or convalescent COVID-19.

The V call is TRBV12-3 or TRBV12-4, the J call TRBJ2-7; 7 bases are shared with TRBD1. The CDR3 totals 12 residues. Unmatched junction bases numbered 5, after V lost 6 bases and J lost 6 bases. CDR3 nucleotide sequence: TGTGCCAGCAGCCAGGGGACAGCCGAGCAGTACTTC. Translated: CASSQGTAEQYF.

J is TRBJ1-2 and V is TRBV30, with D unclear. Looked up from germline, CDR1 is GTSNPN and CDR2 is SVGIG (reference sequence). CDR3 length: 13 amino acids. V was shortened by 3 bases and J by 7 bases, with 15 bases between the two germline ends. The CDR3 loop reads CAWRIVLVGGYTF. The CDR3, as DNA: TGTGCCTGGAGAATCGTTTTAGTCGGTGGCTACACCTTC.

The V call is TRBV18, the J call TRBJ2-7; D is unclear. The CDR3 runs to 14 residues. The V gene lost 2 bases and the J gene lost 5 bases, with 13 bases spanning the gap. Germline CDR1 and CDR2: KGHSH and LQKENI. The CDR3 here is CASSPWAGSDEQYF. CDR3 DNA: TGTGCCAGCTCACCATGGGCAGGCTCGGACGAGCAGTACTTC.

This chain links TRBV7-2 with TRBJ2-1, with 7 bases that match TRBD1. This CDR3 region has 16 residues. CDR1 and CDR2 (germline): SGHTA, FQGNSA. The V segment lost 4 bases and the J segment 7 bases; nucleotides outside the gene matches: 13. CDR3 DNA: TGTGCCAGCAGCTCAAGACAGGGTTCGTTGGGAAATGAGCAGTTCTTC. Amino acid sequence: CASSSRQGSLGNEQFF.

The chain links TRBV27 to TRBJ2-3; the D is unclear. The CDR3 loop spans 15 amino acids. Between the trimmed V and J ends, which lost 0 bases and 0 bases, there was a span of 7 bases. The V gene's germline CDR1 is MNHEY and CDR2 SMNVEV (reference sequence). In DNA form, the CDR3 reads TGTGCCAGCAGTTTATCCGGGTGGAGCACAGATACGCAGTATTTT. It yields the protein CASSLSGWSTDTQYF.

The chain carries TRBV5-1 and TRBJ1-2, with D unclear. The CDR3 sequence is 13 residues long. Trimming removed 2 bases at V and 8 bases at J, with 13 bases between. Germline values: CDR1 SGHRS, CDR2 YFSETQ. The CDR3 loop is CASSFARPGGYTF. In DNA form, the CDR3 reads TGCGCCAGCAGCTTTGCCCGCCCGGGGGGCTACACCTTC.

The chain combines TRBV7-9 with TRBJ1-2; 9 bases align to TRBD1. CDR1 is SEHNR and CDR2 is FQNEAQ in the germline V gene (reference sequence). V shed 1 base, J shed 4 bases, and the junction held 4 bases outside the gene matches. The CDR3 extends over 15 amino acids. In DNA form, the CDR3 reads TGTGCCAGCAGCTTAGACAGGGGGCGAGGCTATGGCTACACCTTC. Protein product: CASSLDRGRGYGYTF.

The chain links TRBV7-9 to TRBJ2-3; D not resolved. CDR1 is SEHNR and CDR2 is FQNEAQ in the germline V gene (reference sequence). V was clipped by 1 base and J by 4 bases, with 9 bases between them. The CDR3 covers 14 residues. CDR3 nucleotide sequence: TGTGCCAGCAGCTTAGTCTTGCAGGCAGATACGCAGTATTTT. It translates to CASSLVLQADTQYF.

This clone showed up just a few times. The gene calls are TRBV7-2 and TRBJ2-1; the match to TRBD2 covers 13 bases. The CDR3 spans 15 residues. Germline loops: CDR1 SGHTA, CDR2 FQGNSA. With V trimmed by 6 bases and J by 4 bases, 3 bases remained unmatched. CDR3 loop: CASRTTSGGYNEQFF. CDR3 nucleotides: TGTGCCAGCAGAACGACTAGCGGGGGGTACAATGAGCAGTTCTTC.

The CDR3 sequence: CASSERQGEETQYF. The CDR3 nucleotides are TGTGCCAGCAGTGAACGTCAGGGGGAAGAGACCCAGTACTTC. V is TRBV6-1 and J is TRBJ2-5, with 7 bases matching TRBD1. Germline V gene lookup returns CDR1 MNHNS and CDR2 SASEGT. V lost 2 bases to trimming and J lost 3 bases; unmatched junction nucleotides: 3. This CDR3 is built from 14 residues.

The chain couples TRBV5-1 to TRBJ1-2; tentatively, D is TRBD1 (6 bases). Germline V gene data show CDR1 as SGHRS and CDR2 as YFSETQ. This CDR3 contains 13 residues. Deletions cut 2 bases from V and 4 bases from J, with 9 bases between. DNA of the CDR3: TGCGCCAGCAGCTTATCGACAGGCTATGGCTACACCTTC. It is translated as CASSLSTGYGYTF.

In this sample, this clone turned up once. The chain has TRBV18 and TRBJ2-3; 8 nucleotides agree with TRBD1. J was trimmed by 6 bases and V by 3 bases; bases with no gene match: 8. The CDR3 runs 15 residues. The germline V gene encodes CDR1 KGHSH and CDR2 LQKENI. CDR3 bases: TGTGCCAGCTCACCTCGGCAGGGGGCTGGCGATACGCAGTATTTT. Translating gives CASSPRQGAGDTQYF.

The chain is built from TRBV7-2 and TRBJ2-7, with 7 bases matching TRBD1. Germline CDR1 reads SGHTA; CDR2 reads FQGNSA. The CDR3 is 15 residues long. Unmatched junction bases numbered 11, after V lost 4 bases and J lost 5 bases. The CDR3 spells CASSSRTGRANEQYF. The CDR3 nucleotides are TGTGCCAGCAGCTCCCGGACAGGACGCGCCAACGAGCAGTACTTC. The variable domain in full, with the rest retrieved from reference TRBV7-2 and TRBJ2-7, is GAGVSQSPSNKVTEKGKDVELRCDPISGHTALYWYRQSLGQGLEFLIYFQGNSAPDKSGLPSDRFSAERTGGSVSTLTIQRTQQEDSAVYLCASSSRTGRANEQYFGPGTRLTVT.

The V call is TRBV2, the J call TRBJ2-5, with a possible D match to TRBD1 (6 bases). The germline CDR1 and CDR2 sequences are SNHLY and FYNNEI. V was clipped by 7 bases and J by 2 bases, with 11 bases between them. The CDR3 consists of 13 residues. CDR3 in DNA: TGTGCCAGCAAGGGACAAGTTCAAGAGACCCAGTACTTC. It is translated as CASKGQVQETQYF. Drawing the rest from reference TRBV2 and TRBJ2-5, the complete variable domain is EPEVTQTPSHQVTQMGQEVILRCVPISNHLYFYWYRQILGQKVEFLVSFYNNEISEKSEIFDDQFSVERPDGSNFTLKIRSTKLEDSAMYFCASKGQVQETQYFGPGTRLLVL.

Concerning this clone itself: This specimen includes other DNA sequences encoding the same CDR3. This chain links TRBV25-1 with TRBJ1-2; 9 bases align to TRBD1. The CDR3 consists of 13 residues. Trimming cost V 4 bases and J 8 bases; bases outside gene matches: 5. In germline, CDR1 is MGHDK, CDR2 SYGVNS. The CDR3 nucleotides are TGTGCCAGCAGTGCACAGGGGGCGCTGGGCTACACCTTC. As protein: CASSAQGALGYTF.

CDR3 in DNA: TGCGCCAGCAGTGGTACTAGCATCAACGGGGAGCTGTTTTTT. Protein sequence: CASSGTSINGELFF. The rearrangement links TRBV10-1 to TRBJ2-2; D might be TRBD2 (6 bases). V lost 4 bases, J lost 7 bases, and 13 bases lay in between. The CDR3 consists of 14 residues. Germline lookup yields CDR1 WNHNN and CDR2 SYGVQD (reference sequence).

The J gene is TRBJ2-3, the V gene TRBV7-9; 8 bases are a match to TRBD2. The germline gives CDR1 SEHNR, CDR2 FQNEAQ (reference sequence). Trimming at V came to 8 bases and at J to 1 base, leaving 5 bases not matched to a gene. This CDR3 has 14 amino acids. The CDR3 is CASRKAGGTDTQYF. CDR3 bases: TGTGCCAGCCGAAAAGCGGGGGGCACAGATACGCAGTATTTT.

This chain connects TRBV10-2 to TRBJ2-7, with D perhaps matching TRBD1 (6 bases). The CDR3 covers 14 residues. The ends were cut back, 3 bases at V and 3 bases at J, with 12 bases in the middle. Germline CDR1 is WSHSY and CDR2 is SAAADI. Here the CDR3 reads CASSEQGIFYEQYF. The CDR3 bases are TGCGCCAGCAGTGAACAGGGAATTTTCTACGAGCAGTACTTC.

The rearrangement links TRBV7-6 to TRBJ1-1; TRBD1 matches 7 bases. The V segment lost 1 base and the J segment 0 bases; nucleotides outside the gene matches: 5. This CDR3 is built from 16 residues. The germline gives CDR1 SGHVS, CDR2 FNYEAQ. The CDR3 nucleotides are TGTGCCAGCAGCTTAGGTGGACAGGCCATGAACACTGAAGCTTTCTTT. Translating gives CASSLGGQAMNTEAFF.

The V call is TRBV5-1, the J call TRBJ2-1; 7 nucleotides match TRBD2. CDR1 is SGHRS, CDR2 YFSETQ, per germline. There are 15 residues in the CDR3. The J segment lost 1 base and the V segment lost 2 bases, leaving 3 bases of the junction unmatched. CDR3 sequence reads: CASSFAGESYNEQFF. CDR3 coding DNA: TGCGCCAGCAGCTTTGCGGGGGAGTCCTACAATGAGCAGTTCTTC.

CDR3 nucleotides: TGTGCCAGCACTAGCGGGGGGCCGTACGAGCAGTACTTC. It codes for CASTSGGPYEQYF. The chain combines TRBV2 with TRBJ2-7; 11 nucleotides agree with TRBD2. The ends lost 7 bases at V and 4 bases at J; junction bases unmatched: 3. The CDR3 length is 13 residues. Germline V lookup: CDR1 SNHLY, CDR2 FYNNEI.